A selection of T cell receptor beta chains follows, all from one sample in a study of T cell responses to AZD1222 COVID-19 vaccine. Profiled with immunoSEQ multiplex PCR; TCRdb holds only in-frame clones, not every one. The sample contains 54,000 or so clones, 80% of which appear only once. The specimen comprised peripheral blood, sampled 28 days after the second AZD1222 dose. The receptors originated from an adult who received the AZD1222 COVID-19 vaccine. Both conserved end residues are part of each CDR3. The order of the fields is J gene, V gene, clone size, D gene, CDR3 DNA, CDR3 protein. D genes are given only for firm matches. Size tells how often a clone was seen (once, few, many) or the class of an expanded clone, and some rows leave it out.

>TRBJ2-7|TRBV7-8|-|-
TGTGCCAGCAGAAAAGAAGGGGCGGGGACGATGGAGCAGTACTTC
CASRKEGAGTMEQYF
>TRBJ2-2|TRBV7-8|-|TRBD2
TGTGCCAGCAGCTCCGGGACTACCAACACCGGGGAGCTGTTTTTT
CASSSGTTNTGELFF
>TRBJ1-5|TRBV28|-|-
TGTGCCAGCCGCTTCACTCAGCATAGCAATCAGCCCCAGCATTTT
CASRFTQHSNQPQHF
>TRBJ2-1|TRBV11-3|-|TRBD1
TGTGCCAGCAGCTTAGCCGGGACAGGGCCCTACAATGAGCAGTTCTTC
CASSLAGTGPYNEQFF
>TRBJ1-1|TRBV13|-|TRBD1
TGTGCCAGCAGCTCCAACAGGGGCACGGGCACTGAAGCTTTCTTT
CASSSNRGTGTEAFF
>TRBJ2-1|TRBV13|once|-
TGTGCCAGCAGCTTAGACGTTCCCCCGATTGTTGAGCAGTTCTTC
CASSLDVPPIVEQFF
>TRBJ2-1|TRBV10-3|-|-
TGTGCCATCAGTGTCGACAAGAGGAGGCAAGGTGAGCAGTTCTTC
CAISVDKRRQGEQFF
>TRBJ2-6|TRBV28|once|-
TGTGCCAGCAGTTCTGGGATACTCTCTGGGGCCAACGTCCTGACTTTC
CASSSGILSGANVLTF
>TRBJ1-4|TRBV28|-|-
TGTGCCAGCAGAGGAGGGGCAACTAATGAAAAACTGTTTTTT
CASRGGATNEKLFF
>TRBJ1-5|TRBV19|-|TRBD1
TGTGCCAGTAGTCCATACCTCCCAGGGGGCGATCAGCCCCAGCATTTT
CASSPYLPGGDQPQHF
>TRBJ1-3|TRBV27|-|-
TGTGCCAGCAGCCCCCCCCCGTCCGGCTTTCTTGGAAACACCATATATTTT
CASSPPPSGFLGNTIYF
>TRBJ2-2|TRBV6-5|-|TRBD1
TGTGCCAGCAGATTGACAGGGGACGCCGGGGAGCTGTTTTTT
CASRLTGDAGELFF
>TRBJ2-5|TRBV5-4|-|TRBD2
TGTGCCAGCAGCTTAGCGGGGGGGCCAGAGACCCAGTACTTC
CASSLAGGPETQYF
>TRBJ2-7|TRBV12-3/TRBV12-4|-|TRBD2
TGTGCCAGCAGTTTTGGGACTAGGGGCGAGCAGTACTTC
CASSFGTRGEQYF
>TRBJ1-2|TRBV27|few|-
TGTGCCAGCAGTTTACAGGGTGGGGCCTATGGCTACACCTTC
CASSLQGGAYGYTF
>TRBJ1-6|TRBV27|-|-
TGTGCCAGCAGCTACAGAGATTCACCCCTCCACTTT
CASSYRDSPLHF
>TRBJ2-4|TRBV9|-|TRBD2
TGTGCCAGCAGCGTAAGTCCACGGACTAGCGATAACATTCAGTACTTC
CASSVSPRTSDNIQYF
>TRBJ1-2|TRBV28|-|-
TGTGCCAGCAGCCAGGGCGCCGGTAACTATGGCTACACCTTC
CASSQGAGNYGYTF
>TRBJ2-3|TRBV28|few|TRBD1
TGTGCCAGCAGAGGTGTGACAGGGGGGAACACAGATACGCAGTATTTT
CASRGVTGGNTDTQYF
>TRBJ1-1|TRBV5-5|-|-
TGTGCCAGCAGCTTGGTCGCGAACACTGAAGCTTTCTTT
CASSLVANTEAFF